A few counts support the clone carrying this T cell receptor beta chain. As yet, its antigen is unknown. This entry is derived from a study of cytomegalovirus exposure and HLA in healthy donors. Broader study findings: Earlier analysis found most TCR beta V segments productive about 90% or about 30% of the time.

The PCR ran on 60 Vbeta and 13 Jbeta primers. Some clones are missing from TCRdb's copy, which holds only in-frame ones; the method was immunoSEQ multiplex PCR. Among about 160,000 clones listed, approximately 77% were seen once. The CDR3 covers 16 residues. J lost 5 bases, V lost 5 bases, and 9 bases had no gene match. The V gene's germline CDR1 is MNHNY and CDR2 SVGAGI (reference sequence). Material: PBMCs. This chain links TRBV6-6 with TRBJ2-1, with 10 bases lining up with TRBD2. This sequence originates from a female donor in good health and CMV-seronegative. CDR3 loop: CASSTSTSGANNEQFF. As DNA, the CDR3 is TGTGCCAGCAGTACGTCAACTAGCGGGGCTAACAATGAGCAGTTCTTC.